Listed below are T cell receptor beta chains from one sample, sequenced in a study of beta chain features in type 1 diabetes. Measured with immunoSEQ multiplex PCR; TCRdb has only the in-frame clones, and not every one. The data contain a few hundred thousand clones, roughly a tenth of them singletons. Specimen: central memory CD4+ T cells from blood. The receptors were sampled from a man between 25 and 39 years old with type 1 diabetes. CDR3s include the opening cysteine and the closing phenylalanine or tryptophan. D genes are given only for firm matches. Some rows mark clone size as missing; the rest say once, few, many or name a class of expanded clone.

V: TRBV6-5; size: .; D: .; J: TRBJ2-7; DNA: TGTGCCAGCAGTGCCCTAGGTTTCCACTACGAGCAGTACTTC; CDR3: CASSALGFHYEQYF
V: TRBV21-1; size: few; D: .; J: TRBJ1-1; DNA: TGTGCCAGCAGAGGGGTTTTGGGGGGTGAGGGAAACACTGAAGCTTTCTTT; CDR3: CASRGVLGGEGNTEAFF
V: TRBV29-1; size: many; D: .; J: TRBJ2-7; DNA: TGCAGCGTTGGGGGGGTTTACGAGCAGTACTTC; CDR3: CSVGGVYEQYF
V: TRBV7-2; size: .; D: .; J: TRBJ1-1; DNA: TGTGCCAGCAGCTTAGGTCAGGGCACTGAAGCTTTCTTT; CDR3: CASSLGQGTEAFF
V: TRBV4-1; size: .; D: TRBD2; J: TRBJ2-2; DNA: TGCGCCAGCAGCCTAGCGGGAGGGCCGTCCACCGGGGAGCTGTTTTTT; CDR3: CASSLAGGPSTGELFF
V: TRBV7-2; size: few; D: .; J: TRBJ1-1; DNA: TGTGCCAGCAGCTTAGCGAGGAACACTGAAGCTTTCTTT; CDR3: CASSLARNTEAFF
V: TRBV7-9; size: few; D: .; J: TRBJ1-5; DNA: TGTGCCAGCAGCTTAGGCTTGAGTCAGCCCCAGCATTTT; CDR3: CASSLGLSQPQHF
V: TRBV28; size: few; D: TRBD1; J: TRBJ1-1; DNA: TGTGCCAGCAGTTACACAGGGGGAGAGAACACTGAAGCTTTCTTT; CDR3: CASSYTGGENTEAFF
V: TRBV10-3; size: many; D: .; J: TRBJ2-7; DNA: TGTGCCATCAGTGACAGTAGGTACGCCTACGAGCAGTACTTC; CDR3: CAISDSRYAYEQYF
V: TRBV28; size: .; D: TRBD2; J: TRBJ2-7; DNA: TGTGCCAGCATTCCCTGGACTAGCGGCTACGAGCAGTACTTC; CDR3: CASIPWTSGYEQYF
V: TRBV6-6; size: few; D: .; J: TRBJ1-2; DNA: TGTGCCAGCAGCCAGCCCTCGGGGAACTATGGCTACACCTTC; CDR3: CASSQPSGNYGYTF
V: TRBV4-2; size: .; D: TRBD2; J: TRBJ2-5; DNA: TGTGCCAGCAGCCAAGAGTGGGGACTAGCGGGAGGGCCGGGTGAGACCCAGTACTTC; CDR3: CASSQEWGLAGGPGETQYF
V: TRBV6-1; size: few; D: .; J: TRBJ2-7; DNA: TGTGCCAGCAGTTCCCAGGCCTCCAGGGGCTACGAGCAGTACTTC; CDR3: CASSSQASRGYEQYF
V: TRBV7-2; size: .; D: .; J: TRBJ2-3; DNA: TGTGCCAGCAGTCAGACTAGTGTTAGCACAGATACGCAGTATTTT; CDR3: CASSQTSVSTDTQYF
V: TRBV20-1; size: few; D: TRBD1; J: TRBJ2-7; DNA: TGCAGTGCTAGGACAGGGACCGAGCAGTACTTC; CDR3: CSARTGTEQYF
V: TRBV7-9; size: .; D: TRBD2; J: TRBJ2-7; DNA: TGTGCCAGCAGCTTAGAGGCTAGCGGGAGACCGAGGGAGCAGTACTTC; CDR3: CASSLEASGRPREQYF
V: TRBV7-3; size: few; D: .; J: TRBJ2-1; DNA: TGTGCCAGCAGCCCGACCCTCCGGGCCCAGCCCGAGTTCTTC; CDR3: CASSPTLRAQPEFF
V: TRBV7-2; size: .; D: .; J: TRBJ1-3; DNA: TGTGCCAGCAGCTTTTTTGGAAACACCATATATTTT; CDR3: CASSFFGNTIYF
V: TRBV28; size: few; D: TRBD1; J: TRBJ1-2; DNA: TGTGCCAGCAGTTACCGACAGGGGGCGCGGGAGGGTGGCTACACCTTC; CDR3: CASSYRQGAREGGYTF
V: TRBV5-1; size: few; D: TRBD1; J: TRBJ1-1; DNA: TGCGCCAGTACAGGGGTTTCCACTGAAGCTTTCTTT; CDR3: CASTGVSTEAFF
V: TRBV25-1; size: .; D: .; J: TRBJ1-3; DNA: TGTGCCAGCAGACCTCGCCTAGCTGGAAACACCATATATTTT; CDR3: CASRPRLAGNTIYF
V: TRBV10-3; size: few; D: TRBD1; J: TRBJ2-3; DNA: TGTGCCATCAGTGAGTCGAGGGCAGGGGGCGACGATACGCAGTATTTT; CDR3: CAISESRAGGDDTQYF
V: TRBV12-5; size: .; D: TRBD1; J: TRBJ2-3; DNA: TGTGCTAGTGGTTTGGCACGGACAGGAGATACGCAGTATTTT; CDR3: CASGLARTGDTQYF
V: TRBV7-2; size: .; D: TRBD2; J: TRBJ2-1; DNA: TGTGCCAGCAGCTTAGTGGGCGGGGGTCACTACAATGAGCAGTTCTTC; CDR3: CASSLVGGGHYNEQFF
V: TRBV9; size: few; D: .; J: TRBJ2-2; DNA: TGTGCCAGCAGCGTAGCCGGACACGGGGGGCATACCGGGGAGCTGTTTTTT; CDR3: CASSVAGHGGHTGELFF
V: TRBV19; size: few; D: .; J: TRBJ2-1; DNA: TGTGCCAGTAGTCGTGGGACCCCTATCGGGGAGCAGTTCTTC; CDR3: CASSRGTPIGEQFF
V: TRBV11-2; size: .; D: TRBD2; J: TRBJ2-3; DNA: TGTGCCAGCAGCCCACGACTAGCTGCAGATACGCAGTATTTT; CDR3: CASSPRLAADTQYF
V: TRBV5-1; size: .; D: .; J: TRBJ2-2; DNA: TGCGCCAGCAGCTTGGAGGGCGGGGCCTACACCGGGGAGCTGTTTTTT; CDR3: CASSLEGGAYTGELFF
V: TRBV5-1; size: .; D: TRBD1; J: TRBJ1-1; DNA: TGCGCCAGCAGCTTGGTAGGGACAGGGGACACTGAAGCTTTCTTT; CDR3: CASSLVGTGDTEAFF
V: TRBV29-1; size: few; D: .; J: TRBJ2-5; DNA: TGCAGCGGCGGAGAAGAGACCCAGTACTTC; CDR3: CSGGEETQYF
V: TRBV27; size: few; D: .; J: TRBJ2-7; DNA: TGTGCCAGCAGTTTGGGCACAGCCTACGAGCAGTACTTC; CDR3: CASSLGTAYEQYF
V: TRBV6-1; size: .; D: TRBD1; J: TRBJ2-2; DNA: TGTGCCAGAGGGACAGAAAACACCGGGGAGCTGTTTTTT; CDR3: CARGTENTGELFF
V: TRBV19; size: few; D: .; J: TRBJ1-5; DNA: TGTGCCAGTAATCCCAGGGCAGCAAATCAGCCCCAGCATTTT; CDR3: CASNPRAANQPQHF
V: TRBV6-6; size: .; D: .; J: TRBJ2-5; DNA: TGTGCCAGCAGGCCCCGAGGGGAGATCGCGGAGACCCAGTACTTC; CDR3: CASRPRGEIAETQYF
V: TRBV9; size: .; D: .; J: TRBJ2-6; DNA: TGTGCCAGCAGCCCCTGGAGGGGGGGGGCCAACGTCCTGACTTTC; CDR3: CASSPWRGGANVLTF